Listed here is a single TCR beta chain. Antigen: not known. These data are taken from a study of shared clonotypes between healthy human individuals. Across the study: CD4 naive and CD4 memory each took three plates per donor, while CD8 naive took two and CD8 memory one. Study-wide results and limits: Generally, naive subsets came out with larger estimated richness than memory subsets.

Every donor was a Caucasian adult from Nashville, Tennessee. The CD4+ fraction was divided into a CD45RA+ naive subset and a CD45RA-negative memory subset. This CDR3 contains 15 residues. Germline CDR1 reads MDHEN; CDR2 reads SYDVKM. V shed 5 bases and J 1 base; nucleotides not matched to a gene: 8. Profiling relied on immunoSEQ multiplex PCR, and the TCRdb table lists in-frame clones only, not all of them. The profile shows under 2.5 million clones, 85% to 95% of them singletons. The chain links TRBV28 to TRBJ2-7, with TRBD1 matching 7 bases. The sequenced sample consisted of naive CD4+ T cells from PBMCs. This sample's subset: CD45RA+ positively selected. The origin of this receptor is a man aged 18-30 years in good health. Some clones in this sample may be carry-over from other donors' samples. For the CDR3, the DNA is TGTGCCAGCAGTACCTACAGGGGTCGGTCCTACGAGCAGTACTTC. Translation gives CASSTYRGRSYEQYF.